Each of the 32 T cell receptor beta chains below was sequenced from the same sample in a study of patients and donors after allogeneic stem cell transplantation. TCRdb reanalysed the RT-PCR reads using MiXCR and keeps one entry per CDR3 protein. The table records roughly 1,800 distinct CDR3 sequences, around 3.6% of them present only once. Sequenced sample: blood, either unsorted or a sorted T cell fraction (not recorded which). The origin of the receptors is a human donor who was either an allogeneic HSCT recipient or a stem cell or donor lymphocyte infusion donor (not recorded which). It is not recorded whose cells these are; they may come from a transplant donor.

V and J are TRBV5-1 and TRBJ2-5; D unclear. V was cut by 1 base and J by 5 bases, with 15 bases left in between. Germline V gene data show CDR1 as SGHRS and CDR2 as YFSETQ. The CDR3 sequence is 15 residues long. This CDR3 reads CASSLLGNPRETQYF. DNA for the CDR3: TGCGCCAGCAGCTTGCTGGGGAATCCCAGGGAGACCCAGTACTTC.

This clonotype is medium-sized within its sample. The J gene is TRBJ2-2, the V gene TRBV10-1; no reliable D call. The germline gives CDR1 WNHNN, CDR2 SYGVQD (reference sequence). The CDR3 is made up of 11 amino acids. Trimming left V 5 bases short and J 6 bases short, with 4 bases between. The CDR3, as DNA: TGCGCCAGCAGTCGGGCCGGGGAGCTGTTTTTT. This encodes CASSRAGELFF.

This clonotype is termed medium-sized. In DNA, the CDR3 is TGCGCCAGCAGCTCCGGGGGAACTGCGAACACCGGGGAGCTGTTTTTT. Translating gives CASSSGGTANTGELFF. The V and J genes are TRBV5-1 and TRBJ2-2; TRBD2 might be the D (6 bases). Trimming removed 3 bases at V and 0 bases at J, with 12 bases between. This CDR3 contains 16 residues. CDR1 is SGHRS and CDR2 is YFSETQ in the germline V gene. The full variable domain, in which reference TRBV5-1 and TRBJ2-2 provide the parts outside the CDR3, is KAGVTQTPRYLIKTRGQQVTLSCSPISGHRSVSWYQQTPGQGLQFLFEYFSETQRNKGNFPGRFSGRQFSNSRSEMNVSTLELGDSALYLCASSSGGTANTGELFFGEGSRLTVL.

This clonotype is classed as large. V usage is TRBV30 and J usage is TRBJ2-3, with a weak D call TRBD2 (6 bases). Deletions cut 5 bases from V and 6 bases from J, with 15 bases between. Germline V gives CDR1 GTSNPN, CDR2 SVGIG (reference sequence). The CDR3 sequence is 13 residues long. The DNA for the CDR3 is TGTGCCTGGGTCACCAAAGCGGGTGATACGCAGTATTTT. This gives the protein CAWVTKAGDTQYF.

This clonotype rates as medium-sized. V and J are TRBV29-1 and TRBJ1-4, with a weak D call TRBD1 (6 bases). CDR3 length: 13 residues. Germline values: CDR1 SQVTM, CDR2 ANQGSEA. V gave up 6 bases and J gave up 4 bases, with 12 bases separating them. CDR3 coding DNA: TGCAGCGTATCGACAGGAGTTAATGAAAAACTGTTTTTT. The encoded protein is CSVSTGVNEKLFF.

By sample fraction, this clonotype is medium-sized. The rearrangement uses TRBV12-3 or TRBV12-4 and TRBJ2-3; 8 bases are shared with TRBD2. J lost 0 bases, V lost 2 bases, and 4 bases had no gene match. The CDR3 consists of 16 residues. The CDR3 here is CASSLIAGGSTDTQYF. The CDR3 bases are TGTGCCAGCAGTTTAATCGCGGGAGGAAGCACAGATACGCAGTATTTT.

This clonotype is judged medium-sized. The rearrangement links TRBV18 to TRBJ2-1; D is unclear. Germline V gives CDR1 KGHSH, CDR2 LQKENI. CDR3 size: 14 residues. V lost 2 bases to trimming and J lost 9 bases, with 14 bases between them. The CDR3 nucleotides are TGTGCCAGCTCACCAGGCCCCGCGAGTTCTGAGCAGTTCTTC. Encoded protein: CASSPGPASSEQFF.

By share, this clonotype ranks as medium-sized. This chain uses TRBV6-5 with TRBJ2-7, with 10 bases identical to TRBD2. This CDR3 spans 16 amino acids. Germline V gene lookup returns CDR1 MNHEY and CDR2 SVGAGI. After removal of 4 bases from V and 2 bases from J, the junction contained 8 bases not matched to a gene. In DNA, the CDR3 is TGTGCCAGCAGTTCAAAAACTAGCGGGACACCCTACGAGCAGTACTTC. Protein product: CASSSKTSGTPYEQYF.

For the CDR3, the DNA is TGCGCCAGCAGGATGGGACTAGCGGGTTGGGAGACCCAGTACTTC. It specifies CASRMGLAGWETQYF. The V call is TRBV10-1, the J call TRBJ2-5; TRBD2 aligns across 12 bases. The germline V gene encodes CDR1 WNHNN and CDR2 SYGVQD (reference sequence). CDR3 length equals 15 residues. Losses at the gene ends were 6 bases for V and 5 bases for J; bases not matched to a gene: 7.

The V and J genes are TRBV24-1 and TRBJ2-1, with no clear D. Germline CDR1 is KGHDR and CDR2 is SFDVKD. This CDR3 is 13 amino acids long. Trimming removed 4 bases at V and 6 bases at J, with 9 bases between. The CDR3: CATSDPSRNEQFF. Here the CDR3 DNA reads TGTGCCACCAGTGACCCTAGTCGCAATGAGCAGTTCTTC.

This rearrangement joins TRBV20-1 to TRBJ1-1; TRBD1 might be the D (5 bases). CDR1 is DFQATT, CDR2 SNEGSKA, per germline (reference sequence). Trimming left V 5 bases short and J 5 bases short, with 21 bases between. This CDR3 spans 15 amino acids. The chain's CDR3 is CSASPIQAARTEAFF. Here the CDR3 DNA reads TGCAGTGCTTCCCCGATACAGGCCGCGCGGACTGAAGCTTTCTTT.

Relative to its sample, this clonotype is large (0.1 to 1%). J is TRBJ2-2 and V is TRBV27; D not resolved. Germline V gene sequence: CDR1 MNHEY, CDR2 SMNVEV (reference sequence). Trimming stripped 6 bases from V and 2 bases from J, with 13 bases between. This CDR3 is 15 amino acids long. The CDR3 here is CASRSGRSNTGELFF. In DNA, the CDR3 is TGTGCCAGCAGATCAGGTAGAAGCAACACCGGGGAGCTGTTTTTT.

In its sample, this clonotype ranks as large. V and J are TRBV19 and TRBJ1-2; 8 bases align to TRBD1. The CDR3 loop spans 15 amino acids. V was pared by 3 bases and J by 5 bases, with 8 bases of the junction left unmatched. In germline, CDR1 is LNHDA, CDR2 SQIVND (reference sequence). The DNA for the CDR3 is TGTGCCAGTAGTATTGCCGGGACAGGCGGATATGGCTACACCTTC. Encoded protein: CASSIAGTGGYGYTF. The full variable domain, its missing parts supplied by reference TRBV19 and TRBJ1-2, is DGGITQSPKYLFRKEGQNVTLSCEQNLNHDAMYWYRQDPGQGLRLIYYSQIVNDFQKGDIAEGYSVSREKKESFPLTVTSAQKNPTAFYLCASSIAGTGGYGYTFGSGTRLTVV.

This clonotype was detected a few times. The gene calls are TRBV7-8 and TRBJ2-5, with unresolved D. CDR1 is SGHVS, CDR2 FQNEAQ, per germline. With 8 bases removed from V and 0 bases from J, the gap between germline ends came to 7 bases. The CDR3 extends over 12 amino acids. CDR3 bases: TGTGCCAGCGGGCGGCACCAAGAGACCCAGTACTTC. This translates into CASGRHQETQYF.

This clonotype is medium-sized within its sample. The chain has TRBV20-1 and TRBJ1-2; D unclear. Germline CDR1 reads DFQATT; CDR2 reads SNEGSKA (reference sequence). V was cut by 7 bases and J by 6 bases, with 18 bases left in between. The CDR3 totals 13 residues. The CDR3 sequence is CSVQGWTGNGYTF. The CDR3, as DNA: TGCAGTGTTCAAGGATGGACGGGAAATGGCTACACCTTC.

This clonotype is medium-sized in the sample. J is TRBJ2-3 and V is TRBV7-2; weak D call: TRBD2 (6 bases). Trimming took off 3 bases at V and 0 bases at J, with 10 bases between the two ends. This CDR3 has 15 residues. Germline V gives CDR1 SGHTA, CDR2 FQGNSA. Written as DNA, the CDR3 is TGTGCCAGCAGCTTCCCCGGGACTAGCACAGATACGCAGTATTTT. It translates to CASSFPGTSTDTQYF.

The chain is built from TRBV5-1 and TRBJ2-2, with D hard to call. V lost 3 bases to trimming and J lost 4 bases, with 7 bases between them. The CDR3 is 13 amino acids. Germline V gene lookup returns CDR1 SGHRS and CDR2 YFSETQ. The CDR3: CASSYTSTGELFF. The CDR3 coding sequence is TGCGCCAGCAGCTACACCTCCACCGGGGAGCTGTTTTTT.

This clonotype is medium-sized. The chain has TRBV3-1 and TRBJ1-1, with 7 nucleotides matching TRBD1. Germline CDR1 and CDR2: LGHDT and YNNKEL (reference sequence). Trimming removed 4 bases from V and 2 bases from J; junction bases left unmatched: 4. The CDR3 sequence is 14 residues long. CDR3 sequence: CASSLGTVNTEAFF. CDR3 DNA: TGTGCCAGCAGCCTCGGGACAGTAAACACTGAAGCTTTCTTT. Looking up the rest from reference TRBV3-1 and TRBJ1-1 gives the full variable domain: DTAVSQTPKYLVTQMGNDKSIKCEQNLGHDTMYWYKQDSKKFLKIMFSYNNKELIINETVPNRFSPKSPDKAHLNLHINSLELGDSAVYFCASSLGTVNTEAFFGQGTRLTVV.

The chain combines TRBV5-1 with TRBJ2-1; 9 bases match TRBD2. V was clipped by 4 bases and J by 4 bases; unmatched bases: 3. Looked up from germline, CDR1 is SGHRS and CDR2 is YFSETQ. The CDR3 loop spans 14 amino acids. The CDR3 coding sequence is TGCGCCAGCAGCGTAGCGGGGGAATACAATGAGCAGTTCTTC. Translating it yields CASSVAGEYNEQFF.

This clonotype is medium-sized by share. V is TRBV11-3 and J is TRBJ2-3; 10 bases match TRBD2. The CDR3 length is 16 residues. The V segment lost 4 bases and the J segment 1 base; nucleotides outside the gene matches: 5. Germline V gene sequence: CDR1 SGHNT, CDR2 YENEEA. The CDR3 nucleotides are TGTGCCAGCAGCTCCAGGACTAGCGGACGCACAGATACGCAGTATTTT. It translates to CASSSRTSGRTDTQYF.

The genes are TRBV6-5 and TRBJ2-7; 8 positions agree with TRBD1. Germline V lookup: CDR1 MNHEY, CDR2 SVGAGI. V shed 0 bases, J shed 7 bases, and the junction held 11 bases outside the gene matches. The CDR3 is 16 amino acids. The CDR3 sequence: CASSYSARQGRSEQYF. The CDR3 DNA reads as TGTGCCAGCAGTTACTCGGCCCGACAGGGGCGCAGTGAGCAGTACTTC.

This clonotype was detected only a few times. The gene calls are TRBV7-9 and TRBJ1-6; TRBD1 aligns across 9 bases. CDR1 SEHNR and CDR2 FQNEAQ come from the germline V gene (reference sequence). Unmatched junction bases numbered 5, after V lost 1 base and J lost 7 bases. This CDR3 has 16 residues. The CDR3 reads CASSLGQGGRNSPLHF. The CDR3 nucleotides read TGTGCCAGCAGCTTAGGACAGGGGGGGAGAAATTCACCCCTCCACTTT.

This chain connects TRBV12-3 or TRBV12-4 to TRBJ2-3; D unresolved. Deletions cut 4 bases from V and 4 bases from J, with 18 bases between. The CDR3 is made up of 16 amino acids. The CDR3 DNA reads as TGTGCCAGCAGTTCCTTACATCCGATGAGGCCAGATACGCAGTATTTT. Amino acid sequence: CASSSLHPMRPDTQYF.

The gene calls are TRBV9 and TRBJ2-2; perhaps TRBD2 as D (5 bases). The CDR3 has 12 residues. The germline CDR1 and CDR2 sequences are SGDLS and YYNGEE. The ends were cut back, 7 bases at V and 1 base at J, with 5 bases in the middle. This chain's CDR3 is CASEGNTGELFF. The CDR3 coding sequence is TGTGCCAGCGAGGGGAACACCGGGGAGCTGTTTTTT.

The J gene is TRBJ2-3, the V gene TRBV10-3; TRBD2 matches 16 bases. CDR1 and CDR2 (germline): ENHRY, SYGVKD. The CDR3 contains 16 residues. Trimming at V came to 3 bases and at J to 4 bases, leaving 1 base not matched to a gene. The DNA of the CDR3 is TGTGCCATCAGTGATGGGACTAGCGGGAGGGCAGATACGCAGTATTTT. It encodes CAISDGTSGRADTQYF.

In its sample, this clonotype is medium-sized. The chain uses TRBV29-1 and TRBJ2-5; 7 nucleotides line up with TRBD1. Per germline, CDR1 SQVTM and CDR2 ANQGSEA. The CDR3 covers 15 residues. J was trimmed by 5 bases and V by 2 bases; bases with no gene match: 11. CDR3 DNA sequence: TGCAGCGTTGAAAGCCGGGACAGAGTGAGGGAGACCCAGTACTTC. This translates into CSVESRDRVRETQYF.

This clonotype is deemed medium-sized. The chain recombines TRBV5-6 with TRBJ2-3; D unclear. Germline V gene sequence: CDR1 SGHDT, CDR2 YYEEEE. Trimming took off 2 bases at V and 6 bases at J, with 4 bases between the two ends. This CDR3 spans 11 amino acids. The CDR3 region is CASSLQDTQYF. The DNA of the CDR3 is TGTGCCAGCAGCTTACAGGATACGCAGTATTTT.

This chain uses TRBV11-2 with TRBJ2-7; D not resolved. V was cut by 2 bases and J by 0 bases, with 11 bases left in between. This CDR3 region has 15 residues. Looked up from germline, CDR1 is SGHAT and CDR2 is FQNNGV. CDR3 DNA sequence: TGTGCCAGCAGCTTATCACGGGTGAGCTCCTACGAGCAGTACTTC. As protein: CASSLSRVSSYEQYF. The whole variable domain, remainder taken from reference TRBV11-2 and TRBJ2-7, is EAGVAQSPRYKIIEKRQSVAFWCNPISGHATLYWYQQILGQGPKLLIQFQNNGVVDDSQLPKDRFSAERLKGVDSTLKIQPAKLEDSAVYLCASSLSRVSSYEQYFGPGTRLTVT.

For the CDR3, the DNA is TGTGCCAGCTCACCCGAGCGGGACGGCGGGGAGCTGTTTTTT. Protein sequence: CASSPERDGGELFF. The J gene is TRBJ2-2, the V gene TRBV18; 7 bases are shared with TRBD2. From germline, CDR1 is KGHSH and CDR2 LQKENI. The CDR3 is made up of 14 amino acids. Unmatched junction bases numbered 5, after V lost 3 bases and J lost 7 bases. The whole variable domain, filled in from reference TRBV18 and TRBJ2-2, reads NAGVMQNPRHLVRRRGQEARLRCSPMKGHSHVYWYRQLPEEGLKFMVYLQKENIIDESGMPKERFSAEFPKEGPSILRIQQVVRGDSAAYFCASSPERDGGELFFGEGSRLTVL.

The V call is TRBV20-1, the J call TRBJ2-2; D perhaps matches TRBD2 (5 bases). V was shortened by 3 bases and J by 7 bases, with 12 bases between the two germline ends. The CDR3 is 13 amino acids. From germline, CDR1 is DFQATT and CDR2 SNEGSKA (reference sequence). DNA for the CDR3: TGCAGTGCTAGTCTCGGGGTCGACGGGGAGCTGTTTTTT. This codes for CSASLGVDGELFF.

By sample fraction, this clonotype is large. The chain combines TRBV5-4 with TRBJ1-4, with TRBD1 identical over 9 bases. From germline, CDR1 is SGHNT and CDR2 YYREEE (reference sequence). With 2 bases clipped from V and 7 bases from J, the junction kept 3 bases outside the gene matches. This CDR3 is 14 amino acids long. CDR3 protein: CASSLQGAVEKLFF. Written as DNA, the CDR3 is TGTGCCAGCAGCTTACAGGGGGCGGTTGAAAAACTGTTTTTT.

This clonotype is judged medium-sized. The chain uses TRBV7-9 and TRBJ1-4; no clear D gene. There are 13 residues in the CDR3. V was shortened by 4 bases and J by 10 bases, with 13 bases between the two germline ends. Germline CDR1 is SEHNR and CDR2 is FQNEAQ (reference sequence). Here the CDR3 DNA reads TGTGCCAGCAGCTCCAGCATGGAGGGAAAACTGTTTTTT. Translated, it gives CASSSSMEGKLFF.